Here is one T cell receptor beta chain with its context. The data derive from a study of CD8 T cells in Susac syndrome. TCR beta sequencing was performed on blood CD8+ and CD4+ T cells. TEMRA cells were enriched by FACS, and CD4+ and CD8+ T cells were negatively isolated. The CDR3 consists of 15 residues. CDR1 MGHDK and CDR2 SYGVNS come from the germline V gene. Unmatched junction bases numbered 3, after V lost 3 bases and J lost 0 bases. Random hexamers were used to reverse transcribe the RNA input (0.5 to 1 ug). One entry per CDR3 protein, called by TCRdb with MiXCR from the immunoSEQ multiplex PCR reads. The sample comprises 200,000 to 300,000 distinct CDR3 sequences, about 96% of which are singletons, and 0.1% rests with the top ten.

This sequence joins TRBV25-1 and TRBJ1-1; 8 nucleotides align to TRBD1. The sample taken for sequencing was CD4+ T cells from PBMCs. This TCR came from a human donor with Susac syndrome. CDR3 sequence reads: CASSETGVMNTEAFF. CDR3 sequence (DNA): TGTGCCAGCAGTGAGACAGGGGTAATGAACACTGAAGCTTTCTTT.